The 26 T cell receptor beta chains given below trace back to one sample, sequenced in a study of beta chain features in type 1 diabetes. Overall study findings and caveats: Shortening of TCRB CDR3s, moderate but significant, appeared in all four CD4+ subsets of Type 1 diabetes patients.

Investigators reverse transcribed all isolated RNA, so they sequenced expressed TCRB transcripts. Assay used: immunoSEQ multiplex PCR; TCRdb lists only in-frame clones, some missing. The sample shows about 28,000 clones, 50% to 65% of them seen only once. These receptors' antigens are unknown. Sequenced sample: Tregs from blood. The receptors stem from a woman between 18 and 29 years old with type 1 diabetes.

J is TRBJ1-2 and V is TRBV30; 8 bases are a match to TRBD1. Germline V CDR1 and CDR2: GTSNPN, SVGIG (reference sequence). The ends lost 1 base at V and 2 bases at J; junction bases unmatched: 0. The CDR3 spans 13 residues. The CDR3 sequence: CAWSDRGNYGYTF. CDR3 DNA: TGTGCCTGGAGTGACAGGGGGAACTATGGCTACACCTTC.

The chain carries TRBV7-2 and TRBJ2-1; 10 positions agree with TRBD2. The trim removed 5 bases at V and 6 bases at J, leaving 7 bases unmatched. Germline lookup yields CDR1 SGHTA and CDR2 FQGNSA. The CDR3 covers 15 residues. CDR3 residues: CASSPLAGARNEQFF. The CDR3 nucleotides read TGTGCCAGCAGCCCCCTAGCGGGAGCGCGCAATGAGCAGTTCTTC.

This clone showed up just a few times. This sequence joins TRBV10-1 and TRBJ1-4; TRBD1 might be the D (6 bases). The CDR3 covers 15 residues. Trimming removed 6 bases from V and 4 bases from J, with 15 bases in between. Germline assignment: CDR1 WNHNN and CDR2 SYGVQD (reference sequence). The CDR3 loop reads CASSLKTGSNEKLFF. Written as DNA, the CDR3 is TGCGCCAGCAGCCTAAAAACAGGGAGTAATGAAAAACTGTTTTTT.

The gene calls are TRBV2 and TRBJ1-6; TRBD1 agrees at 8 bases. V shed 8 bases and J 9 bases; nucleotides not matched to a gene: 12. The CDR3 sequence is 15 residues long. Per germline, CDR1 SNHLY and CDR2 FYNNEI. The CDR3, as DNA: TGTGCCAGCTCAGGGGGCGCGCGTGGGGCTTCACCCCTCCACTTT. Translation gives CASSGGARGASPLHF.

V and J are TRBV5-1 and TRBJ1-2, with 9 bases matching TRBD1. The germline V gene has CDR1 SGHRS and CDR2 YFSETQ. This CDR3 has 15 amino acids. The junction had 5 bases not matched to a gene; V was cut back by 1 base and J by 4 bases. In DNA form, the CDR3 reads TGCGCCAGCAGCTTGACGACAGGGGGGGGCTATGGCTACACCTTC. It yields the protein CASSLTTGGGYGYTF.

This clone has only a few counts. The chain combines TRBV29-1 with TRBJ2-3, with a possible D match to TRBD2 (9 bases). The germline gives CDR1 SQVTM, CDR2 ANQGSEA. V lost 8 bases and J lost 6, with 21 bases in between. This CDR3 is 14 amino acids long. CDR3 amino acids: CSTRGPTSGDTQYF. Written as DNA, the CDR3 is TGCAGCACCAGGGGGCCTACTAGCGGGGATACGCAGTATTTT.

The chain carries TRBV7-3 and TRBJ2-3; D is unclear. The CDR3 runs 14 residues. CDR1 and CDR2 (germline): SGHTA, FQGTGA. V lost 3 bases and J lost 1, with 8 bases in between. The CDR3 bases are TGTGCCAGCAGCTTTTTGACACGCACAGATACGCAGTATTTT. Translating it yields CASSFLTRTDTQYF.

The chain joins TRBV15 to TRBJ2-3; 9 nucleotides match TRBD2. V lost 0 bases, J lost 2 bases, and 9 bases stayed unmatched. The CDR3 is 18 residues long. Per germline, CDR1 LNHNV and CDR2 YYDKDF (reference sequence). The CDR3 reads CATSREVVGGRATDTQYF. The CDR3 coding sequence is TGTGCCACCAGCAGAGAAGTTGTGGGCGGGAGGGCCACAGATACGCAGTATTTT. Supplemented by reference TRBV15 and TRBJ2-3, the full variable domain reads DAMVIQNPRYQVTQFGKPVTLSCSQTLNHNVMYWYQQKSSQAPKLLFHYYDKDFNNEADTPDNFQSRRPNTSFCFLDIRSPGLGDTAMYLCATSREVVGGRATDTQYFGPGTRLTVL.

As to this clone: The CDR3 carries no conserved terminal phenylalanine or tryptophan, so it likely arises from a read error. The chain uses TRBV14 and TRBJ1-6; D remains unclear. Germline V gene data show CDR1 as SGHDN and CDR2 as FVKESK. V shed 3 bases and J shed 4 bases, with 7 bases lying between them. CDR3 length: 14 residues. CDR3 nucleotides: TGTGCCAGCAGCCAGGCCGCTTATAATTCACCCCTCCACCTT. Its protein product is CASSQAAYNSPLHL.

The rearrangement uses TRBV18 and TRBJ1-1; TRBD1 aligns across 8 bases. Germline V gives CDR1 KGHSH, CDR2 LQKENI. The trim removed 3 bases at V and 6 bases at J, leaving 9 bases unmatched. The CDR3 totals 15 residues. Here the CDR3 reads CASSPQGAESSEAFF. The CDR3 coding sequence is TGTGCCAGCTCACCCCAGGGGGCTGAATCATCTGAAGCTTTCTTT.

V and J are TRBV5-5 and TRBJ2-1; D gene unclear. The germline V gene encodes CDR1 SGHKS and CDR2 YYEKEE (reference sequence). Trimming removed 1 base at V and 0 bases at J, with 8 bases between. This CDR3 has 15 residues. CDR3 sequence: CASSLSASSYNEQFF. CDR3 nucleotide sequence: TGTGCCAGCAGCTTGAGCGCAAGCTCCTACAATGAGCAGTTCTTC.

The table lists this clone with a few counts. The chain recombines TRBV30 with TRBJ2-1; TRBD2 matches at 9 bases. The germline V gene has CDR1 GTSNPN and CDR2 SVGIG (reference sequence). CDR3 length: 14 residues. V shed 7 bases and J 1 base; nucleotides not matched to a gene: 5. The CDR3 DNA reads TGTGCCTCCCGAGCGGGAGGATCCTACAATGAGCAGTTCTTC. Amino acid sequence: CASRAGGSYNEQFF.

The rearrangement joins TRBV6-5 to TRBJ1-1, with D perhaps matching TRBD1 (6 bases). Trimming left V 2 bases short and J 0 bases short, with 10 bases between. Germline-derived CDR1 and CDR2 are MNHEY and SVGAGI. This CDR3 is built from 15 residues. The CDR3 spells CASSYANRVNTEAFF. The DNA for the CDR3 is TGTGCCAGCAGTTACGCGAACAGGGTGAACACTGAAGCTTTCTTT.

V is TRBV10-1 and J is TRBJ2-1; 12 nucleotides match TRBD2. The junction had 9 bases not matched to a gene; V was cut back by 6 bases and J by 9 bases. This CDR3 has 15 amino acids. CDR1 is WNHNN and CDR2 is SYGVQD in the germline V gene (reference sequence). CDR3 loop: CASRASSGRASEQFF. Here the CDR3 DNA reads TGCGCCAGCAGGGCTTCTAGCGGGAGGGCCTCTGAGCAGTTCTTC.

This rearrangement joins TRBV7-9 to TRBJ1-5, with 7 bases aligning to TRBD1. This CDR3 spans 13 amino acids. J was trimmed by 6 bases and V by 5 bases; bases with no gene match: 4. CDR1 SEHNR and CDR2 FQNEAQ come from the germline V gene (reference sequence). The CDR3 sequence is CASSTGDAQPQHF. The CDR3 DNA sequence: TGTGCCAGCAGCACAGGGGACGCTCAGCCCCAGCATTTT.

The V gene is TRBV6-1, the J gene TRBJ1-5, with a possible D match to TRBD1 (5 bases). This CDR3 is built from 14 residues. V shed 1 base and J shed 5 bases, with 9 bases lying between them. Germline V CDR1 and CDR2: MNHNS, SASEGT. CDR3 region: CASSEVGGDQPQHF. CDR3 DNA: TGTGCCAGCAGTGAAGTGGGAGGGGATCAGCCCCAGCATTTT.

This clone was recorded a few times. V and J are TRBV5-4 and TRBJ2-7; a weak D match, TRBD1 (5 bases). The germline V gene encodes CDR1 SGHNT and CDR2 YYREEE (reference sequence). The CDR3 runs to 15 residues. V lost 0 bases and J lost 4, with 14 bases in between. In DNA, the CDR3 is TGTGCCAGCAGCTTGGCCGGTGGCAGGGCTTACGAGCAGTACTTC. It yields the protein CASSLAGGRAYEQYF.

In its sample, this clone is medium-sized. The gene calls are TRBV7-9 and TRBJ2-1; D is ambiguous. With 1 base removed from V and 8 bases from J, the gap between germline ends came to 9 bases. CDR1 SEHNR and CDR2 FQNEAQ come from the germline V gene (reference sequence). This CDR3 contains 13 residues. DNA of the CDR3: TGTGCCAGCAGCTTAGGGGCAAAGGATGAGCAGTTCTTC. Translating gives CASSLGAKDEQFF.

J is TRBJ1-2 and V is TRBV27; D is perhaps TRBD1 (5 bases). The CDR3 loop spans 15 amino acids. Germline V gives CDR1 MNHEY, CDR2 SMNVEV (reference sequence). V lost 2 bases, J lost 2 bases, and 12 bases lay in between. The CDR3 sequence: CASSLAGYQNYGYTF. CDR3 in DNA: TGTGCCAGCAGTTTAGCAGGGTACCAAAACTATGGCTACACCTTC.

This clone was counted a few times. V gene TRBV9 combines with J gene TRBJ2-5; D perhaps matches TRBD1 (5 bases). Germline lookup yields CDR1 SGDLS and CDR2 YYNGEE. V was shortened by 4 bases and J by 1 base, with 11 bases between the two germline ends. The CDR3 spans 14 residues. The CDR3 here is CASSPTEIQETQYF. In DNA form, the CDR3 reads TGTGCCAGCAGCCCGACAGAGATCCAAGAGACCCAGTACTTC.

The chain uses TRBV19 and TRBJ2-1, with 7 nucleotides matching TRBD2. Germline V gene lookup returns CDR1 LNHDA and CDR2 SQIVND (reference sequence). The CDR3 consists of 15 residues. After removal of 2 bases from V and 5 bases from J, the junction contained 6 bases not matched to a gene. DNA for the CDR3: TGTGCCAGTAGTATAAGAGTCGGGACTAACAATGAGCAGTTCTTC. Translating it yields CASSIRVGTNNEQFF. Drawing the rest from reference TRBV19 and TRBJ2-1, the complete variable domain is DGGITQSPKYLFRKEGQNVTLSCEQNLNHDAMYWYRQDPGQGLRLIYYSQIVNDFQKGDIAEGYSVSREKKESFPLTVTSAQKNPTAFYLCASSIRVGTNNEQFFGPGTRLTVL.

The chain employs TRBV4-1 and TRBJ2-3; 13 bases are a match to TRBD2. This CDR3 contains 16 residues. With V trimmed by 8 bases and J by 6 bases, 11 bases remained unmatched. The germline gives CDR1 MGHRA, CDR2 YSYEKL. This CDR3 reads CASSPGMTSGRDTQYF. DNA of the CDR3: TGCGCCAGCTCCCCGGGAATGACTAGCGGGAGGGATACGCAGTATTTT.

The J gene is TRBJ1-1, the V gene TRBV6-6; D is unclear. The CDR3 is 12 amino acids. The V end lost 6 bases, the J end lost 1 base, and 6 bases lay between the germline ends. CDR1 and CDR2 (germline): MNHNY, SVGAGI (reference sequence). The CDR3 loop reads CASSLRNTEAFF. The CDR3 DNA sequence: TGTGCCAGCAGCCTGAGGAACACTGAAGCTTTCTTT.

This clone was observed a single time. The V call is TRBV5-1, the J call TRBJ2-3, with TRBD2 matching 10 bases. Germline lookup yields CDR1 SGHRS and CDR2 YFSETQ. This CDR3 has 16 residues. V shed 0 bases and J 1 base; nucleotides not matched to a gene: 2. The DNA for the CDR3 is TGCGCCAGCAGCTTGGCCGGGACTAGCGGCACAGATACGCAGTATTTT. Residues: CASSLAGTSGTDTQYF.

The CDR3, as DNA: TGTGCCAGCAGTTCTCCAAATTCGGTCGGGGAGCTGTTTTTT. It yields the protein CASSSPNSVGELFF. The V and J genes are TRBV28 and TRBJ2-2; D gene uncertain. CDR1 and CDR2 (germline): MDHEN, SYDVKM. CDR3 length equals 14 residues. V lost 4 bases, J lost 7 bases, and 13 bases lay in between.

A word on this clone: One end of the junction does not line up with germline, which may come from a read error. This rearrangement joins TRBV10-3 to TRBJ2-7; the match to TRBD1 covers 9 bases. This CDR3 region has 14 residues. CDR1 and CDR2 from the germline V gene are ENHRY and SYGVKD. The CDR3 is CATQLRDRVALPHF. CDR3 nucleotide sequence: TGTGCCACACAACTCCGGGACAGGGTGGCCCTACCCCACTTC.